The 7 T cell receptor beta chains presented below share a single source sample, sequenced in a study of T cells in tuberculosis. Data came from immunoSEQ multiplex PCR; TCRdb stores just in-frame clones and leaves some out. The table has tens of thousands of clones, roughly 92% seen once. Sequenced: PBMCs. Receptor source: a donor aged 5-35 years with latent tuberculosis or without tuberculosis infection. Some clones in this sample may be carry-over from other donors' samples.

The rearrangement joins TRBV13 to TRBJ2-1; TRBD2 matches 13 bases. The CDR3 length is 15 residues. The germline CDR1 and CDR2 sequences are PRHDT and FYEKMQ (reference sequence). V trimming: 5 bases; J trimming: 10 bases; junction bases outside the gene matches: 8. CDR3 sequence: CASSRTSGGAREQFF. DNA for the CDR3: TGTGCCAGCAGCCGGACTAGCGGGGGCGCAAGAGAGCAGTTCTTC.

The rearrangement links TRBV5-4 to TRBJ2-2, with D perhaps TRBD2 (6 bases). Per germline, CDR1 SGHNT and CDR2 YYREEE (reference sequence). This CDR3 is built from 16 residues. The V gene lost 2 bases and the J gene lost 0 bases, with 11 bases spanning the gap. CDR3 residues: CASSLSSGANTGELFF. The CDR3 DNA sequence: TGTGCCAGCAGCTTATCATCGGGAGCGAACACCGGGGAGCTGTTTTTT. Full variable domain (rest looked up from reference TRBV5-4 and TRBJ2-2): ETGVTQSPTHLIKTRGQQVTLRCSSQSGHNTVSWYQQALGQGPQFIFQYYREEENGRGNFPPRFSGLQFPNYSSELNVNALELDDSALYLCASSLSSGANTGELFFGEGSRLTVL.

The chain uses TRBV5-1 and TRBJ2-2; D call uncertain. The CDR3 runs to 14 residues. Per the germline V gene, CDR1 is SGHRS and CDR2 is YFSETQ. V was cut by 5 bases and J by 0 bases, with 8 bases left in between. CDR3 nucleotides: TGCGCCAGCAGATTACGGTCGAACACCGGGGAGCTGTTTTTT. It yields the protein CASRLRSNTGELFF.

In DNA, the CDR3 is TGCAGCGCCGGGGACAGGTCGAACACTGAAGCTTTCTTT. It translates to CSAGDRSNTEAFF. The V gene is TRBV29-1, the J gene TRBJ1-1; TRBD1 matches at 8 bases. Germline CDR1 is SQVTM and CDR2 is ANQGSEA. V was clipped by 7 bases and J by 1 base; unmatched bases: 5. The CDR3 is made up of 13 amino acids.

The chain employs TRBV28 and TRBJ2-1; possibly TRBD2 for D (5 bases). Trimming took 10 bases from V and 0 from J, leaving 16 bases between them. The CDR3 totals 15 residues. Germline values: CDR1 MDHEN, CDR2 SYDVKM. CDR3 amino acids: CATRDGQSSYNEQFF. CDR3 sequence (DNA): TGTGCCACCCGGGATGGGCAAAGCTCCTACAATGAGCAGTTCTTC.

The chain joins TRBV5-1 to TRBJ2-7; D gene unclear. Looked up from germline, CDR1 is SGHRS and CDR2 is YFSETQ. This CDR3 spans 13 amino acids. V dropped 2 bases and J dropped 1 base, with 7 bases sitting between them. The DNA for the CDR3 is TGCGCCAGCAGCTTCGAGTTATCCTACGAGCAGTACTTC. Translating it yields CASSFELSYEQYF.

This clone was counted once. V usage is TRBV5-1 and J usage is TRBJ2-7, with a tentative D call TRBD2 (6 bases). Trimming removed 1 base from V and 5 bases from J, with 16 bases in between. Germline CDR1 and CDR2: SGHRS and YFSETQ. The CDR3 sequence is 15 residues long. CDR3 amino acids: CASSLRTGEIHEQYF. CDR3 nucleotides: TGCGCCAGCAGCTTGAGAACGGGAGAGATTCACGAGCAGTACTTC. The entire variable domain, with the rest obtained from reference TRBV5-1 and TRBJ2-7, is as follows: KAGVTQTPRYLIKTRGQQVTLSCSPISGHRSVSWYQQTPGQGLQFLFEYFSETQRNKGNFPGRFSGRQFSNSRSEMNVSTLELGDSALYLCASSLRTGEIHEQYFGPGTRLTVT.